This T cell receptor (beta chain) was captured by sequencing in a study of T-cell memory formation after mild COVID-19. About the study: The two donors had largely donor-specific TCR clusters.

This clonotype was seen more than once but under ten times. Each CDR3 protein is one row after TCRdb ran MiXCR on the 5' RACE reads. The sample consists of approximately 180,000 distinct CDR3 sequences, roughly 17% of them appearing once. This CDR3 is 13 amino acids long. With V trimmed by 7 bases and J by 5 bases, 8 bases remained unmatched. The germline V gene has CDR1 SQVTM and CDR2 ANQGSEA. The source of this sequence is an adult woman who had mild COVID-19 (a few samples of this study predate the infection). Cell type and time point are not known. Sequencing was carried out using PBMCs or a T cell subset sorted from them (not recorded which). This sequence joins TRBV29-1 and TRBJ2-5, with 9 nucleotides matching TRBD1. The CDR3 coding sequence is TGCAGCGCCAATTACAGGGGGCCGGAGACCCAGTACTTC. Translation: CSANYRGPETQYF. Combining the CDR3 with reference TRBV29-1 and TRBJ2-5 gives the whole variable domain SAVISQKPSRDICQRGTSLTIQCQVDSQVTMMFWYRQQPGQSLTLIATANQGSEATYESGFVIDKFPISRPNLTFSTLTVSNMSPEDSSIYLCSANYRGPETQYFGPGTRLLVL.